The 19 T cell receptor beta chains given below trace back to one sample, sequenced in a study of shared clonotypes between healthy human individuals. Measured with immunoSEQ multiplex PCR; TCRdb has only the in-frame clones, and not every one. The sample has roughly 2.6 million clones, around 94% seen once. The specimen sequenced was naive CD4+ T cells sorted from blood. Subset described: CD45RA+ positively selected. The source of these receptors is a man between 18 and 35 years old in good health.

This chain joins TRBV5-4 and TRBJ2-3; 8 bases are shared with TRBD2. Germline V gene lookup returns CDR1 SGHNT and CDR2 YYREEE (reference sequence). The ends lost 0 bases at V and 2 bases at J; junction bases unmatched: 8. This CDR3 is built from 17 residues. The CDR3 DNA reads as TGTGCCAGCAGCTTGGGCCCGGGGGGGCCAATCACAGATACGCAGTATTTT. It encodes CASSLGPGGPITDTQYF.

The chain employs TRBV7-3 and TRBJ2-3; D uncertain. The V end was cut by 2 bases, the J end by 3 bases, with 9 bases between. The CDR3 loop spans 14 amino acids. CDR1 and CDR2 (germline): SGHTA, FQGTGA. CDR3: CASSLAQPTDTQYF. The CDR3 DNA is TGTGCCAGCAGCTTAGCTCAGCCAACAGATACGCAGTATTTT.

Points on this clone: This CDR3 is also generated by other DNA sequences in the sample. The chain joins TRBV11-2 to TRBJ2-3; a possible D gene is TRBD2 (6 bases). The V end was cut by 5 bases, the J end by 0 bases, with 15 bases between. CDR3 length: 16 residues. The germline CDR1 and CDR2 sequences are SGHAT and FQNNGV. The CDR3 nucleotides are TGTGCCAGCAGCCTTGAGGGTGGGACTAGCACAGATACGCAGTATTTT. Residues: CASSLEGGTSTDTQYF.

The chain is built from TRBV4-3 and TRBJ2-5; D gene ambiguous. V was pared by 0 bases and J by 5 bases, with 19 bases between. Germline loops: CDR1 LGHNA, CDR2 YSLEER. CDR3 length: 17 amino acids. The DNA of the CDR3 is TGCGCCAGCAGCCAAGATCCACCTAGATTTGAACTCGAGACCCAGTACTTC. It encodes CASSQDPPRFELETQYF.

About this clone: The same CDR3 can be traced to other DNA sequences in this sample. The chain has TRBV5-1 and TRBJ1-4, with D perhaps TRBD1 (6 bases). V shed 4 bases and J shed 5 bases, with 9 bases lying between them. The CDR3 is 13 amino acids. In germline, CDR1 is SGHRS, CDR2 YFSETQ. The CDR3 nucleotides are TGCGCCAGCAGCCTACAGGGAAATGAAAAACTGTTTTTT. Residues: CASSLQGNEKLFF.

V usage is TRBV7-9 and J usage is TRBJ2-3; 9 positions agree with TRBD1. CDR1 is SEHNR and CDR2 is FQNEAQ in the germline V gene (reference sequence). The CDR3 loop spans 12 amino acids. The CDR3 loop reads CVTGGGTDTQYF. CDR3 DNA: TGTGTAACAGGGGGCGGTACAGATACGCAGTATTTT.

V and J are TRBV27 and TRBJ2-1; 9 bases line up with TRBD2. The germline gives CDR1 MNHEY, CDR2 SMNVEV (reference sequence). This CDR3 is 14 amino acids long. Trimming at V came to 6 bases and at J to 6 bases, leaving 6 bases not matched to a gene. CDR3 nucleotide sequence: TGTGCCAGCAGCCAGGGACTAGCAGTCAATGAGCAGTTCTTC. Protein sequence: CASSQGLAVNEQFF.

V is TRBV9 and J is TRBJ2-2; TRBD2 is a possible D gene (6 bases). The length of the CDR3 is 17 residues. Germline V gene data show CDR1 as SGDLS and CDR2 as YYNGEE. Trimming stripped 0 bases from V and 2 bases from J, with 14 bases between. This CDR3 is CASSVERVAANTGELFF. Written as DNA, the CDR3 is TGTGCCAGCAGCGTAGAGCGGGTAGCGGCAAACACCGGGGAGCTGTTTTTT.

The rearrangement uses TRBV4-3 and TRBJ2-7; TRBD1 agrees at 8 bases. The CDR3 length is 15 residues. J was trimmed by 2 bases and V by 4 bases; bases with no gene match: 7. CDR1 and CDR2 from the germline V gene are LGHNA and YSLEER. This chain's CDR3 is CASSLRRTGPYEQYF. The CDR3 DNA is TGCGCCAGCAGCCTCCGCCGGACAGGGCCCTACGAGCAGTACTTC.

This chain links TRBV25-1 with TRBJ2-4, with D hard to call. CDR3 length equals 17 residues. V lost 1 base and J lost 3, with 16 bases in between. Germline-derived CDR1 and CDR2 are MGHDK and SYGVNS. The CDR3 protein is CASSESTPEGIKNIQYF. CDR3 sequence (DNA): TGTGCCAGCAGTGAATCCACGCCAGAAGGGATCAAAAACATTCAGTACTTC.

The chain has TRBV5-6 and TRBJ1-1; 8 nucleotides align to TRBD1. The germline CDR1 and CDR2 sequences are SGHDT and YYEEEE. The CDR3 consists of 15 residues. V trimming: 0 bases; J trimming: 5 bases; junction bases outside the gene matches: 6. DNA for the CDR3: TGTGCCAGCAGCTTGGAGGCAGGGGGCTGGACTGAAGCTTTCTTT. Translation: CASSLEAGGWTEAFF.

V gene TRBV7-8 combines with J gene TRBJ2-1; possibly TRBD2 for D (6 bases). V gave up 1 base and J gave up 3 bases, with 13 bases separating them. The CDR3 runs 16 residues. Germline lookup yields CDR1 SGHVS and CDR2 FQNEAQ. The CDR3 region has the DNA TGTGCCAGCAGCTTAGTGGACTACCAGCTCTACAATGAGCAGTTCTTC. It translates to CASSLVDYQLYNEQFF.

The rearrangement uses TRBV18 and TRBJ1-2; weak D call: TRBD1 (5 bases). V dropped 6 bases and J dropped 4 bases, with 18 bases sitting between them. There are 15 residues in the CDR3. Germline CDR1 and CDR2: KGHSH and LQKENI. CDR3 bases: TGTGCCAGCTCCTCCGAGGCAGGGACGTCCTATGGCTACACCTTC. Amino acids: CASSSEAGTSYGYTF.

The J gene is TRBJ2-1, the V gene TRBV5-1; unclear D gene. This CDR3 has 16 residues. The ends were cut back, 6 bases at V and 6 bases at J, with 22 bases in the middle. Germline lookup yields CDR1 SGHRS and CDR2 YFSETQ. This CDR3 reads CASKVEWESRANEQFF. For the CDR3, the DNA is TGCGCCAGCAAGGTGGAGTGGGAATCACGGGCCAATGAGCAGTTCTTC.

V is TRBV6-5 and J is TRBJ1-6; TRBD1 is a possible D gene (6 bases). CDR1 is MNHEY, CDR2 SVGAGI, per germline. The germline V and J ends were trimmed by 6 bases and 9 bases, with 15 bases remaining between them. There are 14 residues in the CDR3. The CDR3: CASSHRESSSPLHF. The DNA for the CDR3 is TGTGCCAGCAGCCACAGGGAAAGTAGTTCACCCCTCCACTTT.

The chain joins TRBV2 to TRBJ2-5; D is undetermined. Germline lookup yields CDR1 SNHLY and CDR2 FYNNEI. This CDR3 spans 14 amino acids. The V gene lost 3 bases and the J gene lost 2 bases, with 10 bases spanning the gap. The CDR3 loop reads CASSESGFQETQYF. The CDR3 nucleotides read TGTGCCAGCAGTGAGTCCGGATTTCAAGAGACCCAGTACTTC. The full variable domain, in which reference TRBV2 and TRBJ2-5 provide the parts outside the CDR3, is EPEVTQTPSHQVTQMGQEVILRCVPISNHLYFYWYRQILGQKVEFLVSFYNNEISEKSEIFDDQFSVERPDGSNFTLKIRSTKLEDSAMYFCASSESGFQETQYFGPGTRLLVL.

This clone was observed a few times. J is TRBJ1-1 and V is TRBV2; D unclear. The germline V gene has CDR1 SNHLY and CDR2 FYNNEI. The ends were cut back, 5 bases at V and 2 bases at J, with 9 bases in the middle. CDR3 length: 13 amino acids. The CDR3 bases are TGTGCCAGCAGTTTTGAGCTTAACACTGAAGCTTTCTTT. Translation gives CASSFELNTEAFF.

The rearrangement joins TRBV7-8 to TRBJ2-3; D perhaps matches TRBD1 (5 bases). This CDR3 has 14 residues. The V gene's germline CDR1 is SGHVS and CDR2 FQNEAQ. V was shortened by 4 bases and J by 0 bases, with 8 bases between the two germline ends. CDR3 amino acids: CASSSRASTDTQYF. DNA for the CDR3: TGTGCCAGCAGCTCCAGGGCCAGCACAGATACGCAGTATTTT.

V and J are TRBV6-6 and TRBJ1-5; tentative D call: TRBD1 (5 bases). Germline V gives CDR1 MNHNY, CDR2 SVGAGI (reference sequence). Between the trimmed V and J ends, which lost 0 bases and 3 bases, there was a span of 12 bases. CDR3 length: 16 amino acids. CDR3 nucleotides: TGTGCCAGCAGTTACTCGATAGCAGGGACCAATCAGCCCCAGCATTTT. It codes for CASSYSIAGTNQPQHF.